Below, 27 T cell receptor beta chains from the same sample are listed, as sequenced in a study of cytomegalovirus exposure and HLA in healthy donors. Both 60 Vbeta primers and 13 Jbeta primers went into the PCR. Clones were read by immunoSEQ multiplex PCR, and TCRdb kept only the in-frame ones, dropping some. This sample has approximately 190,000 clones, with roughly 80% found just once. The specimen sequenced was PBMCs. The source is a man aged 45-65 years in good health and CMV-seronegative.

The CDR3 here is CASSQTIGTGRLGTEAFF. Written as DNA, the CDR3 is TGTGCCAGCAGCCAAACAATTGGGACAGGGAGATTGGGCACTGAAGCTTTCTTT. The chain carries TRBV5-8 and TRBJ1-1; the match to TRBD1 covers 9 bases. The CDR3 is 18 amino acids. Germline V gene sequence: CDR1 SGHTS, CDR2 YDEGEE. The ends lost 4 bases at V and 4 bases at J; junction bases unmatched: 17.

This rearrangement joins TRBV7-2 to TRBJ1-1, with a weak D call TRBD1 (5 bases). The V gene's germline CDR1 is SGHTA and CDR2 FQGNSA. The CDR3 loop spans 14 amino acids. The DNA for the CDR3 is TGTGTCACCCTGCCAATCAGGGTGCGAACTGAAGCTTTCTTT. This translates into CVTLPIRVRTEAFF.

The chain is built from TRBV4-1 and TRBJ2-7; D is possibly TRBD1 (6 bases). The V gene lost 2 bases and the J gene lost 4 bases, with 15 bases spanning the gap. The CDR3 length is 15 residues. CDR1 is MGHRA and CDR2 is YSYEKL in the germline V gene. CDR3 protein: CASSQPGQNPYEQYF. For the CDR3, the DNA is TGCGCCAGCAGCCAACCCGGACAGAACCCTTACGAGCAGTACTTC.

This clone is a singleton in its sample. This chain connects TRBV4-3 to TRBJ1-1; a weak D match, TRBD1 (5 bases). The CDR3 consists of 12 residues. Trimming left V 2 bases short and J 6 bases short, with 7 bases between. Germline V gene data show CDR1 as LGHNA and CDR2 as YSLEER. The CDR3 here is CASSQWGAEAFF. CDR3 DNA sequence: TGCGCCAGCAGCCAATGGGGGGCTGAAGCTTTCTTT.

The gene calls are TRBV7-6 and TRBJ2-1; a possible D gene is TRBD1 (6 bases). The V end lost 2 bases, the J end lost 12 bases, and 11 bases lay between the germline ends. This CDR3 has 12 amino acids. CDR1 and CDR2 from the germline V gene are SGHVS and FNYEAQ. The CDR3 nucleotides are TGTGCCAGCAGCTTACTAGGGGGACGGCAGTTCTTC. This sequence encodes CASSLLGGRQFF.

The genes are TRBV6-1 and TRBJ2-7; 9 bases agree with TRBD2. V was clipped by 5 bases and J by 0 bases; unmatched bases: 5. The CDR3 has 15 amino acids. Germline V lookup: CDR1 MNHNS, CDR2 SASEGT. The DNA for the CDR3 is TGTGCCAGCAGTCACAGGACTAGCGTCTCCTACGAGCAGTACTTC. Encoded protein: CASSHRTSVSYEQYF.

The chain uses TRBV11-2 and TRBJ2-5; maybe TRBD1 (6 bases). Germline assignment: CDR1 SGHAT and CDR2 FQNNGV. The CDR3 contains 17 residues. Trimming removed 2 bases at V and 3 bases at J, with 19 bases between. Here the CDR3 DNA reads TGTGCCAGCAGCTTATTTGGGAAACGGGCAGGGGAAGAGACCCAGTACTTC. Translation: CASSLFGKRAGEETQYF. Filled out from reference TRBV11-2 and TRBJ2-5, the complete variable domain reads EAGVAQSPRYKIIEKRQSVAFWCNPISGHATLYWYQQILGQGPKLLIQFQNNGVVDDSQLPKDRFSAERLKGVDSTLKIQPAKLEDSAVYLCASSLFGKRAGEETQYFGPGTRLLVL.

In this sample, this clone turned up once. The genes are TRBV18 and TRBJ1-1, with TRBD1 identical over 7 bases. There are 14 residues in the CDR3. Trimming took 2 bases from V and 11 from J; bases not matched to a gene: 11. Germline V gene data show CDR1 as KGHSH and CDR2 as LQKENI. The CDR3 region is CASSPTAQGQRAFF. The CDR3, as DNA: TGTGCCAGCTCACCAACGGCACAGGGGCAACGCGCTTTCTTT.

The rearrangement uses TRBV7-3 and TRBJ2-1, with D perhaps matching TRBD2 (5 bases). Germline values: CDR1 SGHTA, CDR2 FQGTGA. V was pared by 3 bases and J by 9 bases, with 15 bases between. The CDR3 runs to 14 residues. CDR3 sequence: CASSFSPGKGEQFF. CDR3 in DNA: TGTGCCAGCAGCTTTAGCCCGGGGAAAGGTGAGCAGTTCTTC. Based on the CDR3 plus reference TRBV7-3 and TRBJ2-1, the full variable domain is GAGVSQTPSNKVTEKGKYVELRCDPISGHTALYWYRQSLGQGPEFLIYFQGTGAADDSGLPNDRFFAVRPEGSVSTLKIQRTERGDSAVYLCASSFSPGKGEQFFGPGTRLTVL.

CDR3 loop: CASSPRQGLDEKLFF. The CDR3 bases are TGTGCCAGCTCACCGCGACAGGGCTTGGACGAAAAACTGTTTTTT. This sequence joins TRBV18 and TRBJ1-4, with 7 bases aligning to TRBD1. CDR1 KGHSH and CDR2 LQKENI come from the germline V gene. V gave up 3 bases and J gave up 8 bases; unmatched junction bases: 9. The CDR3 is 15 residues long.

As DNA, the CDR3 is TGTGCCATCAGTGAGTCGGGGGGACAGTCACTCGACGAGCAGTACTTC. Amino acids: CAISESGGQSLDEQYF. The rearrangement uses TRBV10-3 and TRBJ2-7; possibly TRBD1 for D (7 bases). V was clipped by 0 bases and J by 5 bases, with 17 bases between them. The germline gives CDR1 ENHRY, CDR2 SYGVKD. This CDR3 spans 16 amino acids.

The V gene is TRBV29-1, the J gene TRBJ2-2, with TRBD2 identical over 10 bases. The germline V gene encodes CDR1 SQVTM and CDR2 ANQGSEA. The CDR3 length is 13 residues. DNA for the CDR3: TGCAGTGCTAGCGGGGGTAACACCGGGGAGCTGTTTTTT. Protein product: CSASGGNTGELFF.

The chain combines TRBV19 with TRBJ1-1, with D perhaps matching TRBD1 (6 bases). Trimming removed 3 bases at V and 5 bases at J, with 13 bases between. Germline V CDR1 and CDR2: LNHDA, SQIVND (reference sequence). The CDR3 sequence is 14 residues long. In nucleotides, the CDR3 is TGTGCCAGTAGTATTCGGACAGTCGGGACTGAAGCTTTCTTT. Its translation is CASSIRTVGTEAFF.

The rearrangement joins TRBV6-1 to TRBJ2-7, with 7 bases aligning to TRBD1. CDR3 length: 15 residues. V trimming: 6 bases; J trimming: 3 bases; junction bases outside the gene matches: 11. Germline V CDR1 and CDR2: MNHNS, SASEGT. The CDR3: CASRRETGSLYEQYF. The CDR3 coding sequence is TGTGCCAGCAGGAGGGAGACAGGGTCCCTCTACGAGCAGTACTTC.

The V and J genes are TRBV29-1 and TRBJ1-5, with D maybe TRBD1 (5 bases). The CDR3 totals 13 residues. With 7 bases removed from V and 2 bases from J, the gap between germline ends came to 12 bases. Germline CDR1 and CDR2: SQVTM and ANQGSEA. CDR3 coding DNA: TGCAGCGCCTCCGGGGGAGGCAATCAGCCCCAGCATTTT. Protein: CSASGGGNQPQHF.

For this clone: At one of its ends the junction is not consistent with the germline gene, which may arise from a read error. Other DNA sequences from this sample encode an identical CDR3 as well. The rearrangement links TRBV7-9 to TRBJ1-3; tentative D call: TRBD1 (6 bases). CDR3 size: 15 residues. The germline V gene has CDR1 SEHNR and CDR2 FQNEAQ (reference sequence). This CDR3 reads CASSLARGFGNTIYF. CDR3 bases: TGTGCCAGTAGCTTAGCCAGGGGTTTTGGAAACACCATATATTTT.

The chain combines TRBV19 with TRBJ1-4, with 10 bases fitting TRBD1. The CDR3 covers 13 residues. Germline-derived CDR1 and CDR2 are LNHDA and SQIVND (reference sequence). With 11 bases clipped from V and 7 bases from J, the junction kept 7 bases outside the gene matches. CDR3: CAGPGQGSEKLFF. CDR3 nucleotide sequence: TGTGCCGGCCCGGGACAGGGGAGTGAAAAACTGTTTTTT.

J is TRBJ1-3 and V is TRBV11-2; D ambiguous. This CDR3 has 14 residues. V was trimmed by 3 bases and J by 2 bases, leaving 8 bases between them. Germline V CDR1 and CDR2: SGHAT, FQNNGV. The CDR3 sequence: CASSLRETGNTIYF. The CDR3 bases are TGTGCCAGCAGCTTGAGGGAAACTGGAAACACCATATATTTT.

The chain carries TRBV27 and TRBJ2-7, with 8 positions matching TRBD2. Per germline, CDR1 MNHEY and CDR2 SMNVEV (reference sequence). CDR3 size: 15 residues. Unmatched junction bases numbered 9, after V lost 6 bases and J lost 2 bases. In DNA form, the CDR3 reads TGTGCCAGCAGCCTTTTCGCCGGGGGGGCCTACGAGCAGTACTTC. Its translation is CASSLFAGGAYEQYF.

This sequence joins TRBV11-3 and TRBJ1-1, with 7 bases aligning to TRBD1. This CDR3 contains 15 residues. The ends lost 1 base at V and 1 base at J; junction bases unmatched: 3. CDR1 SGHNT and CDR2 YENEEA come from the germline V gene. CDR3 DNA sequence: TGTGCCAGCAGCTTAGGGGACAGCAAGAACACTGAAGCTTTCTTT. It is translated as CASSLGDSKNTEAFF.

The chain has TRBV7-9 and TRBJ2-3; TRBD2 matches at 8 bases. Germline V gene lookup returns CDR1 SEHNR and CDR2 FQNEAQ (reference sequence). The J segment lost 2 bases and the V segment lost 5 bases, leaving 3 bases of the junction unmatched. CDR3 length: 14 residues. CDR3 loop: CASSKRGLTDTQYF. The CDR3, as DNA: TGTGCCAGCAGCAAGCGGGGGCTCACAGATACGCAGTATTTT.

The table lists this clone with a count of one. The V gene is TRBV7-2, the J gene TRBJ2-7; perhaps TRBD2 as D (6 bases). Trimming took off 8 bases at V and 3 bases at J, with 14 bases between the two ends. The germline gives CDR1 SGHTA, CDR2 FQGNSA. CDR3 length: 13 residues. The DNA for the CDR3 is TGTGCCAGCTCCATAGCGGCAGACTACGAGCAGTACTTC. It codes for CASSIAADYEQYF.

The CDR3 sequence: CASSLVGASGGSDTQYF. The CDR3 DNA sequence: TGTGCCAGCAGCTTAGTAGGAGCTAGCGGGGGGTCAGATACGCAGTATTTT. The rearrangement joins TRBV7-2 to TRBJ2-3, with TRBD2 matching 11 bases. This CDR3 contains 17 residues. The junction had 7 bases not matched to a gene; V was cut back by 1 base and J by 4 bases. The germline V gene encodes CDR1 SGHTA and CDR2 FQGNSA.

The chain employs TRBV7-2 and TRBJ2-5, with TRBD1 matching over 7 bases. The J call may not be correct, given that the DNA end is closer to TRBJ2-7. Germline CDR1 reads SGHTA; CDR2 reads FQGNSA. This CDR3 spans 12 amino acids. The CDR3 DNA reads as TGTGCCAGCAGCGTACAGGGGAGCGAGCAGTACTTC. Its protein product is CASSVQGSEQYF.

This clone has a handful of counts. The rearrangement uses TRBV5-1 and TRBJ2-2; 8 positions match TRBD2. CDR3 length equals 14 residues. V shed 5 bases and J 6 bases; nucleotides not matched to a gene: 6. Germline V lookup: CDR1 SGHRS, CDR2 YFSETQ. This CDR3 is CASSRTSISGELFF. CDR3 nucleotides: TGCGCCAGCAGTAGGACTAGCATATCCGGGGAGCTGTTTTTT.

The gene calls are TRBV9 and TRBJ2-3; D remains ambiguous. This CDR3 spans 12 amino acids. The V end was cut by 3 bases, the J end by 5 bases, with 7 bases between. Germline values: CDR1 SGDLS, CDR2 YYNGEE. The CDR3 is CASSASLDTQYF. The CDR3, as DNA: TGTGCCAGCAGCGCCTCGTTAGATACGCAGTATTTT.

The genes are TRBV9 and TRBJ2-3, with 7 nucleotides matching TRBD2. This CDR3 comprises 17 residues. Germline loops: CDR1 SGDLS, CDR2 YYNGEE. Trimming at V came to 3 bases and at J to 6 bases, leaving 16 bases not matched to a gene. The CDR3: CASSARIAGTFGDTQYF. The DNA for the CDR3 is TGTGCCAGCAGCGCCCGGATAGCGGGCACATTCGGCGATACGCAGTATTTT.